This entry is about one T cell receptor (beta chain). This entry comes from a study of PD-1 blockade in classical Hodgkin lymphoma. After autologous stem cell transplantation all patients relapsed, and prior brentuximab vedotin exposure differed between cohorts. After removal of 8 bases from V and 5 bases from J, the junction contained 5 bases not matched to a gene. The CDR3 totals 14 residues. Germline values: CDR1 ENHRY, CDR2 SYGVKD. Method: immunoSEQ multiplex PCR; TCRdb's copy keeps in-frame clones and lacks some. The data show 90,000 to 95,000 clones, 89% seen once. The material sequenced was peripheral blood mononuclear cells (PBMCs), taken before the second cycle of nivolumab. The chain carries TRBV10-3 and TRBJ1-6, with 8 bases matching TRBD1. This receptor was obtained from a human donor with classical Hodgkin lymphoma. The CDR3 spells CAIGQGQDNSPLHF. The DNA of the CDR3 is TGTGCCATCGGGCAGGGACAGGATAATTCACCCCTCCACTTT.